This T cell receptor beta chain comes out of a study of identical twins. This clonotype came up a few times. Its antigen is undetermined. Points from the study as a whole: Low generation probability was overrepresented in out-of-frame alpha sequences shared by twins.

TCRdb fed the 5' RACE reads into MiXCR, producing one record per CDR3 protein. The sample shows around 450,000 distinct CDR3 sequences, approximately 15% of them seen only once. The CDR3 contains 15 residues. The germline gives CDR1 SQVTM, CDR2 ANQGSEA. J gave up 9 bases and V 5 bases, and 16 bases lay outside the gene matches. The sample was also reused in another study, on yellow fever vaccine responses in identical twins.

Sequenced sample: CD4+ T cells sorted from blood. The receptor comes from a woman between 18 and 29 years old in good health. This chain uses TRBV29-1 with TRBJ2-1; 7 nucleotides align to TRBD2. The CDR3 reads CSVLGLGGDRGEQFF. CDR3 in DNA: TGCAGCGTTCTTGGACTAGGCGGGGATAGGGGTGAGCAGTTCTTC.